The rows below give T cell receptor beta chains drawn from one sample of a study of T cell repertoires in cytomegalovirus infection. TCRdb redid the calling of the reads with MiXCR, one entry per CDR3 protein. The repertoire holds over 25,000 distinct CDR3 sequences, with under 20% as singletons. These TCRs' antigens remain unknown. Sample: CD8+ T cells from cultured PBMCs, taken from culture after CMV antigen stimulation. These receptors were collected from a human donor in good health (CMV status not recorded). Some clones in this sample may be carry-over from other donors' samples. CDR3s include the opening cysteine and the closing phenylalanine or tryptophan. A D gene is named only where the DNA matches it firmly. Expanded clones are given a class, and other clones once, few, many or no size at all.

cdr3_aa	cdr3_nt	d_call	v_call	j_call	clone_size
CASSLGRVNEQFF	TGTGCCAGTTCCCTGGGCAGGGTCAATGAGCAGTTCTTC	-	TRBV19	TRBJ2-1	-
CSARDPGHRTLHGYTF	TGCAGTGCTAGAGATCCGGGGCACAGGACCTTACATGGCTACACCTTC	-	TRBV20-1	TRBJ1-2	many
CASRSDADTQYF	TGTGCCAGCAGGTCAGATGCAGATACGCAGTATTTT	-	TRBV7-9	TRBJ2-3	few
CASGLQGMDEQFF	TGTGCCAGCGGTCTGCAGGGGATGGATGAGCAGTTCTTC	-	TRBV11-2	TRBJ2-1	-
CASSHSTRVRGRAVYNEQFF	TGTGCCAGCAGTCATTCTACCCGAGTGCGGGGGAGGGCCGTGTACAATGAGCAGTTCTTC	TRBD2	TRBV7-9	TRBJ2-1	-
CASSPLAGGPDTGELFF	TGTGCCAGCAGCCCACTAGCGGGGGGGCCCGACACCGGGGAGCTGTTTTTT	TRBD2	TRBV7-2	TRBJ2-2	many
CASSEDRATEAFF	TGTGCCAGCAGCGAGGACAGGGCAACTGAAGCTTTCTTT	TRBD1	TRBV28	TRBJ1-1	-
CASSRNRGRGETQYF	TGTGCCAGCAGCCGTAACAGGGGGCGTGGGGAGACCCAGTACTTC	TRBD1	TRBV6-1	TRBJ2-5	many
CASSLAEGNQPQHF	TGTGCCAGCAGCTTAGCGGAGGGAAATCAGCCCCAGCATTTT	-	TRBV11-1	TRBJ1-5	-
CASSLALRRPQHF	TGTGCCAGCAGTTTGGCTCTCCGACGGCCCCAGCATTTT	-	TRBV12-3/TRBV12-4	TRBJ1-5	-
CASSSQDSRSTDTQYF	TGTGCCAGCAGTTCTCAGGACAGCCGAAGCACAGATACGCAGTATTTT	-	TRBV12-3/TRBV12-4	TRBJ2-3	-
CASRFSGTEETQYF	TGTGCCAGCAGGTTCTCCGGGACGGAGGAGACCCAGTACTTC	-	TRBV7-9	TRBJ2-5	once
CASSQASGLYEQYF	TGCGCCAGCAGCCAGGCCTCTGGACTCTACGAGCAGTACTTC	-	TRBV4-1	TRBJ2-7	-
CASSPNWGLSSKGFF	TGTGCCAGCAGTCCGAATTGGGGACTGAGCTCAAAGGGATTCTTT	-	TRBV2	TRBJ1-1	-
CASSLGVGTEAFF	TGTGCCAGCAGCTTAGGGGTAGGCACTGAAGCTTTCTTT	-	TRBV7-2	TRBJ1-1	-
CASSLASWNGELFF	TGTGCCAGCAGCTTAGCTAGCTGGAACGGGGAGCTGTTTTTT	-	TRBV7-8	TRBJ2-2	many